These 26 T cell receptor beta chains were all obtained from the same sample, sequenced in a study of blood T cell repertoires in COVID-19. Assay used: immunoSEQ multiplex PCR; TCRdb lists only in-frame clones, some missing. Among approximately 380,000 clones, 70% to 90% were seen once, and the ten largest hold 1.2%. The sample taken for sequencing was PBMCs or T cells enriched from blood (not recorded which). The receptors shown here come from a woman aged 18-29 years who had recovered from COVID-19.

For the CDR3, the DNA is TGCGCCAGCAGCTTGGCGGCGGGGGGGAGAAATACGCAGTATTTT. Amino acids: CASSLAAGGRNTQYF. V and J are TRBV5-1 and TRBJ2-3; 9 bases match TRBD2. Germline-derived CDR1 and CDR2 are SGHRS and YFSETQ. V shed 0 bases and J 7 bases; nucleotides not matched to a gene: 6. CDR3 size: 15 residues.

The V gene is TRBV4-3, the J gene TRBJ1-1; 7 bases fit TRBD1. With 0 bases clipped from V and 5 bases from J, the junction kept 6 bases outside the gene matches. The CDR3 has 15 amino acids. CDR1 is LGHNA, CDR2 YSLEER, per germline. This CDR3 reads CASSQDGAGGTEAFF. The CDR3 nucleotides are TGCGCCAGCAGCCAAGATGGGGCAGGGGGGACTGAAGCTTTCTTT.

The count of this clone is one. This chain connects TRBV11-1 to TRBJ2-6; TRBD1 is a possible D gene (6 bases). Trimming cost V 5 bases and J 1 base, with 12 bases left between them. Germline-derived CDR1 and CDR2 are SGHAT and FQDESV (reference sequence). This CDR3 spans 16 amino acids. CDR3 DNA sequence: TGTGCCAGCAGCCCAACCACAGGGTCTGGGGCCAACGTCCTGACTTTC. It specifies CASSPTTGSGANVLTF. Together with reference TRBV11-1 and TRBJ2-6, the CDR3 gives the full variable domain: EAEVAQSPRYKITEKSQAVAFWCDPISGHATLYWYRQILGQGPELLVQFQDESVVDDSQLPKDRFSAERLKGVDSTLKIQPAELGDSAMYLCASSPTTGSGANVLTFGAGSRLTVL.

A single count supports this clone. Compared with germline, one end of the junction differs, possibly owing to a read error. The chain links TRBV7-6 to TRBJ2-2, with 15 bases fitting TRBD2. The germline V gene encodes CDR1 SGHVS and CDR2 FNYEAQ. The length of the CDR3 is 22 residues. The CDR3 DNA sequence: TGTGCCAGCAGCTTAGCGACCGGAGGACTAGCGGGGGGGCCTGGGAACGCCGGGGAGCTGTTTTTT. This translates into CASSLATGGLAGGPGNAGELFF. The entire variable domain, with the rest obtained from reference TRBV7-6 and TRBJ2-2, is as follows: GAGVSQSPRYKVTKRGQDVALRCDPISGHVSLYWYRQALGQGPEFLTYFNYEAQQDKSGLPNDRFSAERPEGSISTLTIQRTEQRDSAMYRCASSLATGGLAGGPGNAGELFFGEGSRLTVL.

V and J are TRBV19 and TRBJ2-1; TRBD1 aligns across 7 bases. J lost 8 bases, V lost 3 bases, and 16 bases had no gene match. The CDR3 is made up of 17 amino acids. Per the germline V gene, CDR1 is LNHDA and CDR2 is SQIVND (reference sequence). The DNA of the CDR3 is TGTGCCAGTAGTATCTCCTACTTGGACAGGCTGATTGATGAGCAGTTCTTC. Translated, it gives CASSISYLDRLIDEQFF.

The gene calls are TRBV11-2 and TRBJ1-4; D is unresolved. The CDR3 totals 14 residues. Trimming stripped 1 base from V and 4 bases from J, with 7 bases between. Germline V lookup: CDR1 SGHAT, CDR2 FQNNGV. The CDR3 DNA reads as TGTGCCAGCAGCTTAGGAGCGGTTAATGAAAAACTGTTTTTT. It encodes CASSLGAVNEKLFF. The full variable domain, in which reference TRBV11-2 and TRBJ1-4 provide the parts outside the CDR3, is EAGVAQSPRYKIIEKRQSVAFWCNPISGHATLYWYQQILGQGPKLLIQFQNNGVVDDSQLPKDRFSAERLKGVDSTLKIQPAKLEDSAVYLCASSLGAVNEKLFFGSGTQLSVL.

The rearrangement uses TRBV13 and TRBJ2-7, with D tentatively TRBD1 (6 bases). CDR1 and CDR2 from the germline V gene are PRHDT and FYEKMQ (reference sequence). V was cut by 4 bases and J by 3 bases, with 16 bases left in between. The CDR3 is 15 amino acids. The CDR3 spells CASSSTDGQRYEQYF. The CDR3 nucleotides are TGTGCCAGCAGCTCCACAGACGGACAGCGCTACGAGCAGTACTTC.

This chain joins TRBV19 and TRBJ2-5; 12 positions match TRBD2. Germline CDR1 LNHDA, CDR2 SQIVND (reference sequence). CDR3 size: 16 residues. After removal of 5 bases from V and 5 bases from J, the junction contained 9 bases not matched to a gene. CDR3 in amino acids: CASSQTSGGPGETQYF. The CDR3, as DNA: TGTGCCAGTAGTCAGACTAGCGGGGGCCCGGGGGAGACCCAGTACTTC.

The chain links TRBV5-1 to TRBJ2-2; 7 bases match TRBD1. The CDR3 runs to 16 residues. Germline V gene sequence: CDR1 SGHRS, CDR2 YFSETQ. The ends lost 0 bases at V and 2 bases at J; junction bases unmatched: 4. CDR3 sequence reads: CASSLARGSNTGELFF. The CDR3 DNA reads TGCGCCAGCAGCTTGGCCAGGGGGAGTAACACCGGGGAGCTGTTTTTT.

To note about this clone: This sample also contains other DNA sequences that code for the same CDR3. The chain joins TRBV6-5 to TRBJ1-1; 7 bases align to TRBD1. This CDR3 contains 14 residues. V gave up 1 base and J gave up 3 bases; unmatched junction bases: 2. CDR1 is MNHEY, CDR2 SVGAGI, per germline. DNA for the CDR3: TGTGCCAGCAGTTACTTAACAGGGGACACTGAAGCTTTCTTT. Its translation: CASSYLTGDTEAFF.

This chain connects TRBV4-1 to TRBJ2-1; 7 bases agree with TRBD1. Germline CDR1 reads MGHRA; CDR2 reads YSYEKL. The CDR3 runs 16 residues. Germline trimming cut 4 bases from V and 0 bases from J; bases unmatched to any gene: 6. DNA of the CDR3: TGCGCCAGCAGCCTTGAGACAGGGAGCTCCTACAATGAGCAGTTCTTC. Its translation is CASSLETGSSYNEQFF.

The V and J genes are TRBV4-1 and TRBJ2-2; possible D gene TRBD1, 7 bases. CDR1 and CDR2 from the germline V gene are MGHRA and YSYEKL. CDR3 length: 14 residues. The V gene lost 2 bases and the J gene lost 6 bases, with 10 bases spanning the gap. The CDR3 protein is CASSQQGGPGELFF. The CDR3 DNA reads as TGCGCCAGCAGCCAACAGGGGGGCCCCGGGGAGCTGTTTTTT.

Note on this clone: At one boundary the junction diverges from the germline segment, which might be a read error. The chain's CDR3 is CASSPGASGGFMVF. The CDR3 DNA follows: TGTGCCAGCAGCCCCGGGGCTAGCGGGGGGTTCATGGTCTTC. V gene TRBV7-3 combines with J gene TRBJ2-1, with 11 positions matching TRBD2. The CDR3 spans 14 residues. Germline V gene lookup returns CDR1 SGHTA and CDR2 FQGTGA.

This sequence joins TRBV5-4 and TRBJ1-2, with no clear D. The germline V gene has CDR1 SGHNT and CDR2 YYREEE (reference sequence). Deletions cut 2 bases from V and 8 bases from J, with 13 bases between. This CDR3 is built from 13 residues. The CDR3 coding sequence is TGTGCCAGCAGCTTAACGAGACAACAGGGCTACACCTTC. The encoded protein is CASSLTRQQGYTF.

The chain links TRBV5-1 to TRBJ2-1; D possibly corresponds to TRBD1 (6 bases). The germline V gene has CDR1 SGHRS and CDR2 YFSETQ. Trimming removed 7 bases at V and 0 bases at J, with 11 bases between. The CDR3 runs to 14 residues. The CDR3 reads CASHDRSSYNEQFF. The CDR3 DNA reads TGCGCCAGCCACGACAGGAGCTCCTACAATGAGCAGTTCTTC.

V and J are TRBV29-1 and TRBJ2-7; 7 positions match TRBD1. The length of the CDR3 is 12 residues. Germline CDR1 and CDR2: SQVTM and ANQGSEA. Here the CDR3 DNA reads TGCAGTATCCGGGACAGCTCCTACGAGCAGTACTTC. This translates into CSIRDSSYEQYF.

The chain joins TRBV11-2 to TRBJ2-3; D gene uncertain. CDR1 and CDR2 (germline): SGHAT, FQNNGV. Trimming left V 5 bases short and J 4 bases short, with 10 bases between. This CDR3 region has 13 residues. CDR3 sequence: CASSHDWADTQYF. The DNA for the CDR3 is TGTGCCAGCAGCCATGACTGGGCAGATACGCAGTATTTT. The whole variable domain, filled in from reference TRBV11-2 and TRBJ2-3, reads EAGVAQSPRYKIIEKRQSVAFWCNPISGHATLYWYQQILGQGPKLLIQFQNNGVVDDSQLPKDRFSAERLKGVDSTLKIQPAKLEDSAVYLCASSHDWADTQYFGPGTRLTVL.

V usage is TRBV28 and J usage is TRBJ2-3, with 7 bases identical to TRBD2. The CDR3 spans 14 residues. With V trimmed by 7 bases and J by 0 bases, 4 bases remained unmatched. Germline V lookup: CDR1 MDHEN, CDR2 SYDVKM. CDR3 protein: CASTYSGSTDTQYF. The CDR3 DNA is TGTGCCAGCACCTATAGCGGGAGCACAGATACGCAGTATTTT.

The chain joins TRBV6-5 to TRBJ2-2; TRBD2 matches 7 bases. The CDR3 covers 14 residues. Germline trimming cut 6 bases from V and 4 bases from J; bases unmatched to any gene: 5. The germline V gene encodes CDR1 MNHEY and CDR2 SVGAGI. Here the CDR3 DNA reads TGTGCCAGCAGAACGAGCGGGGCCACCGGGGAGCTGTTTTTT. Translating it yields CASRTSGATGELFF.

V gene TRBV6-5 combines with J gene TRBJ2-5; 12 bases fit TRBD2. With V trimmed by 1 base and J by 6 bases, 3 bases remained unmatched. The CDR3 is made up of 15 amino acids. Germline V gives CDR1 MNHEY, CDR2 SVGAGI. CDR3 in DNA: TGTGCCAGCAGTTACTGGACTAGCGGGGAACAGACCCAGTACTTC. Its protein is CASSYWTSGEQTQYF.

The chain couples TRBV6-1 to TRBJ2-1; 13 nucleotides match TRBD2. The CDR3 is 17 amino acids. The germline V gene encodes CDR1 MNHNS and CDR2 SASEGT. The ends lost 2 bases at V and 6 bases at J; junction bases unmatched: 7. For the CDR3, the DNA is TGTGCCAGCAGTGAAATGACTAGCGGGGGGAAATCCAATGAGCAGTTCTTC. Translating gives CASSEMTSGGKSNEQFF.

The CDR3: CASSYGRGDGYTF. CDR3 bases: TGTGCCAGCAGTTACGGCAGGGGGGATGGCTACACCTTC. This chain connects TRBV6-5 to TRBJ1-2; TRBD1 matches 7 bases. The CDR3 is 13 amino acids. The ends lost 2 bases at V and 6 bases at J; junction bases unmatched: 3. Germline CDR1 MNHEY, CDR2 SVGAGI.

The gene calls are TRBV27 and TRBJ2-5, with 9 bases matching TRBD2. The CDR3 sequence is 15 residues long. CDR1 MNHEY and CDR2 SMNVEV come from the germline V gene (reference sequence). Trimming took 5 bases from V and 5 from J; bases not matched to a gene: 9. The CDR3 reads CASSPLAGAPETQYF. CDR3 nucleotides: TGTGCCAGCAGTCCCTTAGCGGGGGCCCCGGAGACCCAGTACTTC.

With regard to this clone: This sample includes further DNA sequences coding for the same CDR3. The gene calls are TRBV28 and TRBJ1-1; 7 bases fit TRBD1. This CDR3 spans 13 amino acids. The germline gives CDR1 MDHEN, CDR2 SYDVKM. The ends lost 6 bases at V and 4 bases at J; junction bases unmatched: 5. Here the CDR3 reads CASSSYRGTEAFF. The CDR3 region has the DNA TGTGCCAGCAGCAGCTACAGGGGCACTGAAGCTTTCTTT.

The CDR3 DNA sequence: TGTGCCAGCAGCGGGTATTTGGCGGGGGGATCTCCAGATACGCAGTATTTT. Protein sequence: CASSGYLAGGSPDTQYF. The rearrangement links TRBV7-9 to TRBJ2-3; 8 bases map to TRBD2. With V trimmed by 5 bases and J by 4 bases, 14 bases remained unmatched. CDR1 is SEHNR and CDR2 is FQNEAQ in the germline V gene (reference sequence). The CDR3 is made up of 17 amino acids.

The chain couples TRBV4-1 to TRBJ1-1; 7 nucleotides match TRBD1. V shed 1 base and J 8 bases; nucleotides not matched to a gene: 7. The V gene's germline CDR1 is MGHRA and CDR2 YSYEKL. The CDR3 runs to 14 residues. CDR3 DNA: TGCGCCAGCAGCCAAGGACGACAGGGAACCGAAGCTTTCTTT. Its translation is CASSQGRQGTEAFF.